This TCR beta chain was obtained from a study of T cells in Graves' hyperthyroidism and ophthalmopathy (dated by TCRdb to between 2019 and 2020). For the study in its entirety: Peripheral blood samples were taken at the time of initial diagnosis, prior to any treatment. Following sampling, methimazole starting at 30 mg daily was given to hyperthyroidism patients, and high-dose intravenous methylprednisolone was given to ophthalmopathy patients. TCR Vbeta CDR3 sequencing of some 140 peripheral blood samples (more than 40 ophthalmopathy, roughly 72 hyperthyroidism and approximately 17 progressor patients) is reported in the paper. TCR V-J signatures able to tell the groups apart were searched for in a discovery cohort of some 97 patients, of whom around 42 had Graves' ophthalmopathy and about 60 had stable Graves' hyperthyroidism. The study also compared thyroid tissue and blood T-cell repertoires from about six Graves' hyperthyroidism patients. Whether ophthalmopathy could be predicted prospectively was tested in an independent validation cohort made up of some 20 hyperthyroidism patients plus 17 patients who later progressed to ophthalmopathy. For training and testing, the 100 or so patients in the discovery cohort were randomly divided in a 7:3 ratio. What the authors observed across the whole study: A model built on a 13 V-J signature distinguished ophthalmopathy from stable hyperthyroidism, reaching roughly 88% sensitivity and 81.08% specificity in cross-validation and 80%/75% in testing. No statistical method was used to set the sample size in advance, and investigators knew the group allocation. Most expanded thyroid clonotypes (frequency above 0.001) were also found in blood, which suggests that blood repertoires may mirror thyroid immune responses. In validation, progression to ophthalmopathy was predicted by the model with roughly 69% sensitivity and 72% to 85% specificity, a median of approximately 7.1 months before onset.

The TCR beta CDR3 regions were amplified from RNA transcripts. The TCR CDR3 was subjected to a first round of RT-PCR using the HTBI primer set and the Qiagen OneStep RT-PCR kit. A second multiplex PCR round built the libraries, followed by size selection and purification. Paired-end sequencing of the libraries was performed with 100 bp reads on an Illumina HiSeq2000. The study's own analysis went as follows. SOAPnuke was used to process the raw data, with reads discarded if the reads contained adapters or uncalled bases, had a mean Phred below 15, or lacked an exact constant-primer or identifier match. High-quality paired reads were merged with COPE v1.2.5, and unique nucleotide sequences were defined as clonotypes. Clonotypes were aligned to IMGT TRBV, TRBD and TRBJ reference segments using MiTCR v1.1. Only V-J combinations with frequency above 0.0001, covering 99% to 99.2% of repertoires, were analysed. The TCS score was defined as the ratio of F50 (clonal expansion) to E x V (chaos), calculated using BLOSUM62-based TCRdist between CDR3 peptides within each V-J. Welch's t-statistics and random forest reduced 450 to 600 V-J features to 10 to 15, which were used in a naive Bayes classifier (R e1071). TCRdb's own reprocessing of the public reads used fastp at Q25 and MiXCR and kept productive beta chains. Every distinct CDR3 protein forms one entry, paired with its most common genes and DNA. TCRdb's processing, not the authors', yielded these V and J calls. The sample table contains some 500,000 distinct CDR3 sequences; only one count was recorded for about 15% of them. The biggest ten clones account for around 28% of the sample.

This clonotype has just a few counts. The specificity of this receptor is unknown. Per-nucleotide qualities are absent, and no much larger clonotype sits a single base away. Moderately to severely active disease, a Clinical Activity Score of at least 3, a NOSPECS grade of at least 4, and a duration under 3 months were present in ophthalmopathy patients. Any patient with an uncontrolled infection, another autoimmune disease, pregnancy or lactation was excluded. Diagnoses were based on clinical symptoms, serum thyroxine and TRAb, thyroid ultrasound and orbital computed tomography. PBMCs were isolated from around 10 ml of fresh peripheral blood by Ficoll-Paque density gradient centrifugation. Trizol reagent was used to extract total RNA, and RNA quality was then checked on an Agilent 2100 Bioanalyzer. Sequencing was performed on blood. The source of this sequence is a woman in her twenties or thirties with Graves' ophthalmopathy.

The sequenced DNA: TGCGCCAGCAGCCAAGCGGGAGTCTACGAGCAGTACTTC. It specifies CASSQAGVYEQYF. The rearranged segments are TRBV4-1 and TRBJ2-7; perhaps TRBD2 is the D gene, with 6 bases matching. From cysteine to phenylalanine, the CDR3 is 13 amino acids long. This entry keeps only the CDR3 DNA: 39 bases, framed from base 1. Per the germline V gene, MGHRA is the CDR1 and YSYEKL is the CDR2. The junction carries 7 bases between V and J, which are trimmed by 1 base and 3 bases respectively.